A selection of T cell receptor beta chains follows, all from one sample in a study of OX40 agonist ivuxolimab in advanced cancers. The table came from immunoSEQ multiplex PCR; TCRdb's copy has only in-frame clones and leaves some out. The table includes 70,000 or so clones, about 86% detected once. Sequencing used CD4+ or CD8+ T cells sorted from blood, obtained in a trial of the OX40 agonist ivuxolimab. The receptors stem from an adult with an advanced solid tumor such as melanoma, head and neck, liver or kidney cancer. Both conserved end residues are part of each CDR3. The D gene is left open where the match is weak.

CDR3 protein: CASSRPPNTEAFF
J gene: TRBJ1-1
V gene: TRBV5-6
D gene: NA

CDR3 protein: CASSVVPQWVNEKLFF
J gene: TRBJ1-4
V gene: TRBV9
D gene: NA

CDR3 protein: CASSLDGGLAKNIQYF
J gene: TRBJ2-4
V gene: TRBV5-4
D gene: NA

CDR3 protein: CASSSREGWAYNEQFF
J gene: TRBJ2-1
V gene: TRBV5-1
D gene: TRBD2

CDR3 protein: CAWSVRGQTIWAGTQYF
J gene: TRBJ2-5
V gene: TRBV30
D gene: NA

CDR3 protein: CASSLQYNSPLHF
J gene: TRBJ1-6
V gene: TRBV5-5
D gene: NA

CDR3 protein: CASFRDRNQPQHF
J gene: TRBJ1-5
V gene: TRBV2
D gene: TRBD1

CDR3 protein: CASSIGVLKNIQYF
J gene: TRBJ2-4
V gene: TRBV19
D gene: NA

CDR3 protein: CASTSGGYEQYF
J gene: TRBJ2-7
V gene: TRBV7-2
D gene: TRBD2

CDR3 protein: CASRTPQGGRNTIYF
J gene: TRBJ1-3
V gene: TRBV28
D gene: NA

CDR3 protein: CASSSTRQPNFYGYTF
J gene: TRBJ1-2
V gene: TRBV28
D gene: NA

CDR3 protein: CASSPIPAPNEQFF
J gene: TRBJ2-1
V gene: TRBV7-6
D gene: NA

CDR3 protein: CASKDRGRIYEQYF
J gene: TRBJ2-7
V gene: TRBV19
D gene: TRBD1

CDR3 protein: CASSLTENPSYEQYF
J gene: TRBJ2-7
V gene: TRBV5-1
D gene: NA

CDR3 protein: CASSLDRVNTEAFF
J gene: TRBJ1-1
V gene: TRBV6-5
D gene: TRBD1

CDR3 protein: CASSLQQTSDTQYF
J gene: TRBJ2-3
V gene: TRBV5-1
D gene: NA

CDR3 protein: CASTAPGQGIYEQYF
J gene: TRBJ2-7
V gene: TRBV6-6
D gene: TRBD1

CDR3 protein: CASSRIGEAAFF
J gene: TRBJ1-1
V gene: TRBV10-1
D gene: NA

CDR3 protein: CAWSGLASDTQYF
J gene: TRBJ2-3
V gene: TRBV30
D gene: NA